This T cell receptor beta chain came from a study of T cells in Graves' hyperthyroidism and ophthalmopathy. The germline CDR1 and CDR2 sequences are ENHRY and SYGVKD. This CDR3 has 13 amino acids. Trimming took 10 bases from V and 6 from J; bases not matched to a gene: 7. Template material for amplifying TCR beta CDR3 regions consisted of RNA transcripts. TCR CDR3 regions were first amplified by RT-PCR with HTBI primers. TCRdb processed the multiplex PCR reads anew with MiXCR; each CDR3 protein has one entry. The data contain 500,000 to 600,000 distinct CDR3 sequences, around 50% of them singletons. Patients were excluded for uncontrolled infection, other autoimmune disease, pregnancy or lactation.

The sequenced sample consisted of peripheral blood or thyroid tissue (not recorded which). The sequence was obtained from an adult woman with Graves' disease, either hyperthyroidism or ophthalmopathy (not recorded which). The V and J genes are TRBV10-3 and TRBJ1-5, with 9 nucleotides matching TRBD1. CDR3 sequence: CATGQGGGQPQHF. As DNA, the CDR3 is TGTGCCACGGGACAGGGCGGCGGTCAGCCCCAGCATTTT.